This entry concerns a single T cell receptor beta chain. This entry is derived from a study of cytomegalovirus exposure and HLA in healthy donors. Vbeta (60) and Jbeta (13) primers were used in the PCR. Produced via immunoSEQ multiplex PCR; TCRdb's table is partial and in-frame only. This table has about 190,000 clones, around 80% appearing once. The sequencing input was PBMCs. The clonotype originates from a man aged 18-30 years in good health and CMV-seronegative.

CDR3 region: CATRTGVHGYTF. The CDR3 DNA sequence: TGTGCCACGCGGACAGGGGTACATGGCTACACCTTC. This chain joins TRBV2 and TRBJ1-2, with 9 bases matching TRBD1. The germline V gene encodes CDR1 SNHLY and CDR2 FYNNEI. The CDR3 is 12 amino acids. J gave up 6 bases and V 10 bases, and 6 bases lay outside the gene matches.